What follows are 30 T cell receptor beta chains derived from one specimen sequenced in a study of shared clonotypes between healthy human individuals. It was CD45RO-negative cells, positively selected for CCR7, that made up naive CD8 cells, with terminally differentiated effector memory CD45RA+ cells excluded. Some clones are missing from TCRdb's copy, which holds only in-frame ones; the method was immunoSEQ multiplex PCR. The table includes about 550,000 clones, about 95% detected once. The material sequenced was naive CD8+ T cells sorted from blood. The receptor set was obtained from a woman aged 30 to 39 in good health.

About this clone: This CDR3 is also generated by other DNA sequences in the sample. The chain uses TRBV4-1 and TRBJ2-1, with D unclear. CDR1 is MGHRA, CDR2 YSYEKL, per germline. With 1 base removed from V and 5 bases from J, the gap between germline ends came to 3 bases. The CDR3 runs to 12 residues. CDR3 protein: CASSQGNNEQFF. The DNA for the CDR3 is TGCGCCAGCAGCCAAGGAAACAATGAGCAGTTCTTC.

This clone came up once. The chain recombines TRBV14 with TRBJ2-7, with 10 bases fitting TRBD2. The V gene's germline CDR1 is SGHDN and CDR2 FVKESK. The CDR3 length is 18 residues. With V trimmed by 0 bases and J by 7 bases, 15 bases remained unmatched. The CDR3: CASSQDRPEREGRREQYF. The CDR3 coding sequence is TGTGCCAGCAGCCAAGATCGTCCGGAGCGGGAGGGCCGTCGGGAGCAGTACTTC.

This clone was seen only once. The chain has TRBV6-5 and TRBJ1-1, with D possibly being TRBD1 (6 bases). Germline V CDR1 and CDR2: MNHEY, SVGAGI. Trimming cost V 9 bases and J 1 base, with 15 bases left between them. The length of the CDR3 is 14 residues. CDR3 loop: CARRLGAGNTEAFF. DNA for the CDR3: TGTGCCAGGAGGCTGGGGGCCGGGAACACTGAAGCTTTCTTT.

This chain joins TRBV29-1 and TRBJ2-5; tentative D call: TRBD2 (5 bases). V gave up 4 bases and J gave up 8 bases, with 11 bases separating them. The length of the CDR3 is 11 residues. Looked up from germline, CDR1 is SQVTM and CDR2 is ANQGSEA. CDR3 region: CSVVTRGTQYF. As DNA, the CDR3 is TGCAGCGTTGTCACTAGAGGAACCCAGTACTTC.

The rearrangement joins TRBV28 to TRBJ2-2; 7 bases fit TRBD1. The V gene end was trimmed by 2 bases and the J gene end by 4 bases; junction bases not matched to a gene: 4. CDR1 and CDR2 from the germline V gene are MDHEN and SYDVKM. The CDR3 consists of 15 residues. CDR3 loop: CASSLEGAVTGELFF. The CDR3 DNA sequence: TGTGCCAGCAGTTTAGAGGGGGCGGTCACCGGGGAGCTGTTTTTT.

The V call is TRBV4-1, the J call TRBJ2-7, with 7 bases lining up with TRBD1. The CDR3 has 15 residues. V lost 0 bases, J lost 4 bases, and 6 bases stayed unmatched. Germline CDR1 reads MGHRA; CDR2 reads YSYEKL. The CDR3 nucleotides are TGCGCCAGCAGCCAAGAAGGGGGACAGATATACGAGCAGTACTTC. It yields the protein CASSQEGGQIYEQYF.

The chain uses TRBV28 and TRBJ1-5; D might be TRBD1 (6 bases). Germline values: CDR1 MDHEN, CDR2 SYDVKM. The CDR3 has 15 residues. Trimming removed 3 bases from V and 0 bases from J, with 9 bases in between. The CDR3 DNA is TGTGCCAGCAGTTTGACAGGCTATAGCAATCAGCCCCAGCATTTT. It codes for CASSLTGYSNQPQHF.

The rearrangement links TRBV5-6 to TRBJ2-1; TRBD1 matches at 8 bases. This CDR3 spans 17 amino acids. Trimming took 6 bases from V and 5 from J; bases not matched to a gene: 16. CDR1 and CDR2 from the germline V gene are SGHDT and YYEEEE. The CDR3 sequence: CASNRATGTGIHNEQFF. DNA for the CDR3: TGTGCCAGCAACCGAGCCACGGGGACAGGTATCCACAATGAGCAGTTCTTC. The whole variable domain, filled in from reference TRBV5-6 and TRBJ2-1, reads DAGVTQSPTHLIKTRGQQVTLRCSPKSGHDTVSWYQQALGQGPQFIFQYYEEEERQRGNFPDRFSGHQFPNYSSELNVNALLLGDSALYLCASNRATGTGIHNEQFFGPGTRLTVL.

V is TRBV19 and J is TRBJ1-5; D gene uncertain. Trimming stripped 3 bases from V and 3 bases from J, with 9 bases between. Looked up from germline, CDR1 is LNHDA and CDR2 is SQIVND (reference sequence). The length of the CDR3 is 14 residues. CDR3 nucleotides: TGTGCCAGTAGTATCGAGACGGTCAATCAGCCCCAGCATTTT. Translating it yields CASSIETVNQPQHF.

The chain carries TRBV28 and TRBJ2-7; no reliable D call. CDR1 MDHEN and CDR2 SYDVKM come from the germline V gene. The CDR3 totals 16 residues. V lost 4 bases, J lost 1 base, and 17 bases lay in between. For the CDR3, the DNA is TGTGCCAGCAGTTCCGTCCTTCTCCCGAGATCCTACGAGCAGTACTTC. Translation gives CASSSVLLPRSYEQYF.

The chain recombines TRBV20-1 with TRBJ1-2; D unresolved. The CDR3 spans 11 residues. Germline V gene sequence: CDR1 DFQATT, CDR2 SNEGSKA (reference sequence). V was cut by 2 bases and J by 3 bases, with 4 bases left in between. In DNA, the CDR3 is TGCAGTGCTAGATCGGACTATGGCTACACCTTC. This translates into CSARSDYGYTF.

The CDR3 sequence is CASSLSGRGTDTQYF. In DNA form, the CDR3 reads TGTGCCAGCAGCCTTAGCGGGAGGGGCACAGATACGCAGTATTTT. The chain links TRBV7-8 to TRBJ2-3; 11 bases are a match to TRBD2. In germline, CDR1 is SGHVS, CDR2 FQNEAQ. V shed 5 bases and J 1 base; nucleotides not matched to a gene: 2. CDR3 length: 15 amino acids.

This chain uses TRBV4-1 with TRBJ1-4; no firm D call. Germline V gene sequence: CDR1 MGHRA, CDR2 YSYEKL. The V and J ends lost 4 bases and 0 bases respectively, with 9 bases between them. This CDR3 is 15 amino acids long. CDR3 amino acids: CASSPTWATNEKLFF. The DNA for the CDR3 is TGCGCCAGCAGCCCCACTTGGGCAACTAATGAAAAACTGTTTTTT.

V gene TRBV27 combines with J gene TRBJ2-1; 8 bases fit TRBD1. CDR3 length: 14 residues. The V segment lost 3 bases and the J segment 6 bases; nucleotides outside the gene matches: 4. Germline V CDR1 and CDR2: MNHEY, SMNVEV (reference sequence). Here the CDR3 reads CASSFQGAVNEQFF. The CDR3, as DNA: TGTGCCAGCAGTTTTCAGGGGGCGGTCAATGAGCAGTTCTTC.

V and J are TRBV27 and TRBJ2-7; either TRBD1 or TRBD2 may supply D (5 bases each). Per the germline V gene, CDR1 is MNHEY and CDR2 is SMNVEV (reference sequence). Trimming removed 5 bases at V and 4 bases at J, with 18 bases between. This CDR3 contains 15 residues. Here the CDR3 DNA reads TGTGCCAGCAGTCCGGCCAATGGGGGTTTATACGAGCAGTACTTC. Its translation: CASSPANGGLYEQYF.

The chain uses TRBV4-2 and TRBJ2-5; 11 nucleotides line up with TRBD2. CDR1 and CDR2 (germline): LGHNA, YNFKEQ. V shed 4 bases, J shed 4 bases, and the junction held 8 bases outside the gene matches. This CDR3 region has 16 residues. CDR3 region: CASSRLLAGEGETQYF. Written as DNA, the CDR3 is TGTGCCAGCAGCCGCCTACTAGCGGGAGAGGGAGAGACCCAGTACTTC.

This clone has only a few counts. The chain couples TRBV5-4 to TRBJ1-1; D gene unclear. V lost 4 bases and J lost 1, with 8 bases in between. The CDR3 totals 13 residues. Germline lookup yields CDR1 SGHNT and CDR2 YYREEE (reference sequence). Here the CDR3 reads CASSLSANTEAFF. DNA of the CDR3: TGTGCCAGCAGCCTTTCCGCGAACACTGAAGCTTTCTTT.

This chain links TRBV30 with TRBJ2-7; the D gene is possibly TRBD1 (5 bases). The CDR3 runs 13 residues. V was pared by 5 bases and J by 2 bases, with 13 bases between. From germline, CDR1 is GTSNPN and CDR2 SVGIG (reference sequence). The CDR3 nucleotides read TGTGCCTGGGACTCAGGGATCCCCTACGAGCAGTACTTC. Encoded protein: CAWDSGIPYEQYF.

The V gene is TRBV19, the J gene TRBJ2-7; D is ambiguous. The germline V and J ends were trimmed by 3 bases and 5 bases, with 11 bases remaining between them. CDR1 LNHDA and CDR2 SQIVND come from the germline V gene (reference sequence). The CDR3 covers 13 residues. CDR3 in amino acids: CASSIGISNEQYF. The CDR3 DNA follows: TGTGCCAGTAGTATTGGGATCTCGAACGAGCAGTACTTC.

This chain joins TRBV27 and TRBJ2-2; no clear D gene. The CDR3 covers 14 residues. V lost 1 base and J lost 0, with 3 bases in between. The germline CDR1 and CDR2 sequences are MNHEY and SMNVEV (reference sequence). For the CDR3, the DNA is TGTGCCAGCAGTTTATTACCGAACACCGGGGAGCTGTTTTTT. Protein product: CASSLLPNTGELFF.

The chain joins TRBV11-2 to TRBJ1-5, with 7 bases identical to TRBD1. The germline CDR1 and CDR2 sequences are SGHAT and FQNNGV. Trimming removed 5 bases from V and 6 bases from J; junction bases left unmatched: 10. The CDR3 has 15 residues. The CDR3 sequence is CASSLGGGLGQPQHF. In nucleotides, the CDR3 is TGTGCCAGCAGCCTAGGGGGCGGTCTGGGTCAGCCCCAGCATTTT.

V gene TRBV5-1 combines with J gene TRBJ2-5, with no clear D. The J call may be mistaken, given a closer DNA end match to TRBJ2-7. Germline V gene lookup returns CDR1 SGHRS and CDR2 YFSETQ. The CDR3 spans 15 residues. The CDR3 DNA is TGCGCCAGCAGCCCAAATGGGTGGAGCTCCTACGAGCAGTACTTC. It encodes CASSPNGWSSYEQYF.

The chain uses TRBV2 and TRBJ2-5; D ambiguous. The germline V gene has CDR1 SNHLY and CDR2 FYNNEI. V shed 3 bases and J shed 0 bases, with 14 bases lying between them. CDR3 length: 16 amino acids. This chain's CDR3 is CASSDSVGPYQETQYF. Here the CDR3 DNA reads TGTGCCAGCAGTGACAGCGTAGGCCCGTACCAAGAGACCCAGTACTTC.

This clone was seen just once. This CDR3 is CASSSTGTDTQYF. The CDR3 bases are TGCGCCAGCAGCTCGACTGGTACAGATACGCAGTATTTT. The rearrangement uses TRBV5-1 and TRBJ2-3; no definite D call. The germline gives CDR1 SGHRS, CDR2 YFSETQ. Trimming stripped 3 bases from V and 3 bases from J, with 8 bases between. The CDR3 runs to 13 residues.

Of note for this clone: This sample also contains other DNA sequences that code for the same CDR3. The chain is built from TRBV27 and TRBJ2-7; unclear D gene. Germline-derived CDR1 and CDR2 are MNHEY and SMNVEV (reference sequence). The CDR3 spans 14 residues. V lost 2 bases, J lost 0 bases, and 8 bases lay in between. CDR3 DNA sequence: TGTGCCAGCAGTTTAGGTCGGAGCTCCTACGAGCAGTACTTC. Its protein is CASSLGRSSYEQYF.

The chain has TRBV11-2 and TRBJ2-7; no reliable D call. V shed 5 bases and J shed 3 bases, with 14 bases lying between them. This CDR3 has 14 amino acids. In germline, CDR1 is SGHAT, CDR2 FQNNGV. CDR3: CASSKTETDYEQYF. CDR3 in DNA: TGTGCCAGCAGCAAGACCGAAACCGACTACGAGCAGTACTTC.

The CDR3 DNA is TGTGCAAGTCGCTTAGAGCACGAGCAGTACTTC. Translated: CASRLEHEQYF. The genes are TRBV12-2 and TRBJ2-7; no DNA check was done on the table's D call, TRBD2. TRBV12-2 is recorded as a pseudogene. The CDR3 totals 11 residues.

The gene calls are TRBV9 and TRBJ2-7; TRBD2 is a possible D gene (5 bases). The CDR3 contains 15 residues. CDR1 SGDLS and CDR2 YYNGEE come from the germline V gene. Trimming cost V 3 bases and J 3 bases, with 16 bases left between them. The CDR3 region is CASSAGPGGDYEQYF. The CDR3 region has the DNA TGTGCCAGCAGCGCCGGACCAGGAGGTGACTACGAGCAGTACTTC.

V is TRBV5-1 and J is TRBJ2-5, with TRBD2 matching over 7 bases. Gene TRBJ2-7 matches the end of the DNA better, so the J call may be wrong. The CDR3 runs 14 residues. Germline-derived CDR1 and CDR2 are SGHRS and YFSETQ. CDR3 protein: CASRPPGLTYEQYF. DNA for the CDR3: TGCGCCAGCAGACCACCGGGACTAACCTACGAGCAGTACTTC.

The chain has TRBV27 and TRBJ1-2; possibly TRBD1 for D (6 bases). This CDR3 is built from 16 residues. The germline CDR1 and CDR2 sequences are MNHEY and SMNVEV (reference sequence). Trimming left V 4 bases short and J 8 bases short, with 23 bases between. CDR3 loop: CASSSRRDNFARGYTF. CDR3 DNA: TGTGCCAGCAGTTCTCGTCGGGACAACTTCGCGAGGGGCTACACCTTC.